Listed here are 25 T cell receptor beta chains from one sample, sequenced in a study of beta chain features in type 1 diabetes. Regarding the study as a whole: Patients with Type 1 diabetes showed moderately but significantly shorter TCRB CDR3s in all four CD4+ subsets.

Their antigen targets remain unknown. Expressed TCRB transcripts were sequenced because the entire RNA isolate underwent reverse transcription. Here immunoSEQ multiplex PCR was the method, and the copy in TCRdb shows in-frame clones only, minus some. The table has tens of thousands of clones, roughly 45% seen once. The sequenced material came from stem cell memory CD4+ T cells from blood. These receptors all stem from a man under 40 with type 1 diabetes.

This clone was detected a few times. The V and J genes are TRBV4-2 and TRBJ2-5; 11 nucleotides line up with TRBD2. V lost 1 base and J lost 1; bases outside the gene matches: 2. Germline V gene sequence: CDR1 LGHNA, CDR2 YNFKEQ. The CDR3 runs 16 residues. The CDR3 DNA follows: TGTGCCAGCAGCCAAGGGCTAGCGGGAGGCCAAGAGACCCAGTACTTC. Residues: CASSQGLAGGQETQYF.

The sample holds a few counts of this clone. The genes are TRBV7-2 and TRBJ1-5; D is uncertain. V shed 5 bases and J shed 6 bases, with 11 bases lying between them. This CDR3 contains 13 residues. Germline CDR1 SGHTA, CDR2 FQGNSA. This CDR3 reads CASSTQAGQPQHF. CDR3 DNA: TGTGCCAGCAGCACCCAAGCCGGTCAGCCCCAGCATTTT.

This CDR3 is CASSPRGNKETQYF. CDR3 nucleotides: TGTGCCAGCAGCCCCCGGGGGAATAAAGAGACCCAGTACTTC. The chain recombines TRBV4-2 with TRBJ2-5; a weak D match, TRBD2 (6 bases). V was trimmed by 4 bases and J by 3 bases, leaving 12 bases between them. Per germline, CDR1 LGHNA and CDR2 YNFKEQ. This CDR3 comprises 14 residues.

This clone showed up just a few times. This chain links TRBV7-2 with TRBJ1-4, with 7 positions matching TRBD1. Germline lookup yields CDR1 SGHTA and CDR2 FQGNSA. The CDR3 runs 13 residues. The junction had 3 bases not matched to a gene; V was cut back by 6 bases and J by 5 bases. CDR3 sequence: CASSRDSNEKLFF. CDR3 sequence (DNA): TGTGCCAGCAGTCGGGACAGCAATGAAAAACTGTTTTTT. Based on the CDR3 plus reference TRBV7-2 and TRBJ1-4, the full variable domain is GAGVSQSPSNKVTEKGKDVELRCDPISGHTALYWYRQSLGQGLEFLIYFQGNSAPDKSGLPSDRFSAERTGGSVSTLTIQRTQQEDSAVYLCASSRDSNEKLFFGSGTQLSVL.

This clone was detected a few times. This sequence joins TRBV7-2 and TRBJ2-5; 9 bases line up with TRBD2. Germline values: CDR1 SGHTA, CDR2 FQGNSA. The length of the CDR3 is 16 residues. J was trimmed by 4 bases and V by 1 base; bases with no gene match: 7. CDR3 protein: CASSLDRAGGIETQYF. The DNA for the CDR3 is TGTGCCAGCAGCTTAGACCGAGCGGGAGGAATAGAGACCCAGTACTTC.

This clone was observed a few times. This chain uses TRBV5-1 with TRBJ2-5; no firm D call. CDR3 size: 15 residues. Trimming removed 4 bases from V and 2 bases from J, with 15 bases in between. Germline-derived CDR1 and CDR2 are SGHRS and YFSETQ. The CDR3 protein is CASSRSLLAQETQYF. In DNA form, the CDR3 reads TGCGCCAGCAGCAGGAGCCTCTTGGCACAAGAGACCCAGTACTTC.

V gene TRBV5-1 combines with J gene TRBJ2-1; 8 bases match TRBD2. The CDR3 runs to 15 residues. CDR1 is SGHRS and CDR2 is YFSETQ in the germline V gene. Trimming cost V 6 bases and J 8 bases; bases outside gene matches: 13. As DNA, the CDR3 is TGCGCCAGCACCATCCTGGGACTAGTGGAGGATGAGCAGTTCTTC. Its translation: CASTILGLVEDEQFF. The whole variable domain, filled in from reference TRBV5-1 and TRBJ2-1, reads KAGVTQTPRYLIKTRGQQVTLSCSPISGHRSVSWYQQTPGQGLQFLFEYFSETQRNKGNFPGRFSGRQFSNSRSEMNVSTLELGDSALYLCASTILGLVEDEQFFGPGTRLTVL.

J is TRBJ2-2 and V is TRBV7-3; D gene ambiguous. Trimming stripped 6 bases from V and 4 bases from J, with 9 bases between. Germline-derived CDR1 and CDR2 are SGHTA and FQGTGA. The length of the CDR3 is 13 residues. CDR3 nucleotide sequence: TGTGCCAGCAGTAGAAAACTCACCGGGGAGCTGTTTTTT. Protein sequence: CASSRKLTGELFF.

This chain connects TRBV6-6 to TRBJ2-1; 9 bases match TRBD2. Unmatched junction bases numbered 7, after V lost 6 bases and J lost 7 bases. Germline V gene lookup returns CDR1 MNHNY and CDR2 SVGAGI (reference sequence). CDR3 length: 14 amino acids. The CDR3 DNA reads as TGTGCCAGCAGCAGAAGCGGGGGGAAAAATGAGCAGTTCTTC. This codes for CASSRSGGKNEQFF.

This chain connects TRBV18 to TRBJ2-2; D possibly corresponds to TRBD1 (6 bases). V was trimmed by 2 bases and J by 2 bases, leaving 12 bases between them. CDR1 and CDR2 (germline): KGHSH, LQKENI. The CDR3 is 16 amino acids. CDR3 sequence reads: CASSPGVGHNTGELFF. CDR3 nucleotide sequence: TGTGCCAGCTCACCAGGTGTGGGACATAACACCGGGGAGCTGTTTTTT.

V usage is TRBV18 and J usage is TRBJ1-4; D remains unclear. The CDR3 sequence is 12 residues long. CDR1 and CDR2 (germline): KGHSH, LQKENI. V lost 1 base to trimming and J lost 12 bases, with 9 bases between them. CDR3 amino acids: CASSPQGEELFF. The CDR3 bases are TGTGCCAGCTCACCACAGGGAGAGGAACTGTTTTTT.

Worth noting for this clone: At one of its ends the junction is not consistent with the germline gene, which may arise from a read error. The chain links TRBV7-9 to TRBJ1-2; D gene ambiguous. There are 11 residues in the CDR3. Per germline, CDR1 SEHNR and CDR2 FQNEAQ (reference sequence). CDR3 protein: CASSSLTYFSF. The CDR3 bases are TGTGCCAGCAGCTCCCTTACCTATTTTTCGTTC.

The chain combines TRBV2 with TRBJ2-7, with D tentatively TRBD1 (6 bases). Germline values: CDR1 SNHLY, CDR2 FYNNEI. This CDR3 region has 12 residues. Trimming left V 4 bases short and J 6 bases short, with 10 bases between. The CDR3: CASSVQGLEQYF. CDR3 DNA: TGTGCCAGCAGTGTCCAGGGGCTCGAGCAGTACTTC.

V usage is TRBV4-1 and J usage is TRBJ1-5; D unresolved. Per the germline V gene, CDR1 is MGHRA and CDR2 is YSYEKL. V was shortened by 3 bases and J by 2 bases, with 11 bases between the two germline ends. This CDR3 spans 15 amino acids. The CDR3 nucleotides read TGCGCCAGCAGCCAGGCGGACTGGCGCAATCAGCCCCAGCATTTT. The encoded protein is CASSQADWRNQPQHF.

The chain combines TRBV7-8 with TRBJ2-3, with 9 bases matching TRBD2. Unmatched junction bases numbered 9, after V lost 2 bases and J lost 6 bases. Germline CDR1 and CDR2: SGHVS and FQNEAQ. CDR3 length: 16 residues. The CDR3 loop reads CASSLWGAGGVDTQYF. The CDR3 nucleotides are TGTGCCAGCAGCTTATGGGGGGCGGGAGGGGTCGATACGCAGTATTTT.

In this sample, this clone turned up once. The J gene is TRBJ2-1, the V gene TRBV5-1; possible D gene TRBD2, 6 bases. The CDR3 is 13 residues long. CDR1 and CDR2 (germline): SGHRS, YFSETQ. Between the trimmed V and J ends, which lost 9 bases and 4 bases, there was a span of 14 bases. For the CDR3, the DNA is TGCGCCACCCGGGAGAGCGGATACAATGAGCAGTTCTTC. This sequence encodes CATRESGYNEQFF.

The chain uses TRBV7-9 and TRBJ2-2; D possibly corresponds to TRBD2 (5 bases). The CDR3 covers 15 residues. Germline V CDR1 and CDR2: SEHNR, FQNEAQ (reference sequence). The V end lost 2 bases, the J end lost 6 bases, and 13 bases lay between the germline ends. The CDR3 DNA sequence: TGTGCCAGCAGCTTACCAGGAGGTCCCCCCGGGGAGCTGTTTTTT. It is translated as CASSLPGGPPGELFF.

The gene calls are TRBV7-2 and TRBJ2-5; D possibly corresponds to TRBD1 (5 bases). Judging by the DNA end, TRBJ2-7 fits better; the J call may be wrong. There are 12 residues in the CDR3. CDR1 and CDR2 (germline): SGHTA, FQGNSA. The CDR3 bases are TGTGCCAGCAGCTTACAGGGTTACGAGCAGTACTTC. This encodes CASSLQGYEQYF.

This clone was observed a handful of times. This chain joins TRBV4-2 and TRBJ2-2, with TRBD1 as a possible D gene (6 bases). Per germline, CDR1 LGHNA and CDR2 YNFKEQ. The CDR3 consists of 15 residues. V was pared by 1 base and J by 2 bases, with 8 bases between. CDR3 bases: TGTGCCAGCAGCCAAGGAGGGGGTAACACCGGGGAGCTGTTTTTT. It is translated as CASSQGGGNTGELFF.

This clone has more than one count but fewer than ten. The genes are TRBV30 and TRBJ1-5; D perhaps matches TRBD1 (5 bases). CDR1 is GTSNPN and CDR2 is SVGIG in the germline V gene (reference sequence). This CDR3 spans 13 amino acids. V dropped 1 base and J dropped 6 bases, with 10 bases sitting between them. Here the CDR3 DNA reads TGTGCCTGGAGTGAGGGGTATCGTCAGCCCCAGCATTTT. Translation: CAWSEGYRQPQHF.

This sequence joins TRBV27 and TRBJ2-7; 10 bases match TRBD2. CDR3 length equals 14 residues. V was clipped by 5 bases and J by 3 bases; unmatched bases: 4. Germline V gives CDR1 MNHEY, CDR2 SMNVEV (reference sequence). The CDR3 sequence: CASSLSSGSYEQYF. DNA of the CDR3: TGTGCCAGCAGTCTCTCTAGCGGGAGCTACGAGCAGTACTTC.

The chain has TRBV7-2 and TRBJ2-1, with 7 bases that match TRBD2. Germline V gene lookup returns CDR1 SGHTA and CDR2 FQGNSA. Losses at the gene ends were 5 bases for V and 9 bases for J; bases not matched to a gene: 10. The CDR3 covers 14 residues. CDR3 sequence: CASSPMTSLGEQFF. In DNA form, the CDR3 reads TGTGCCAGCAGCCCAATGACTAGCCTCGGTGAGCAGTTCTTC.

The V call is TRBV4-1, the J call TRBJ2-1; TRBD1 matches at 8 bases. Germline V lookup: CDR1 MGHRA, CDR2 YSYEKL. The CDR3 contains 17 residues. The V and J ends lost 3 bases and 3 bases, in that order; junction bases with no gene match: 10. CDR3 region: CASSQPHQGAFYNEQFF. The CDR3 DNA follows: TGCGCCAGCAGCCAGCCACATCAGGGGGCTTTCTACAATGAGCAGTTCTTC.

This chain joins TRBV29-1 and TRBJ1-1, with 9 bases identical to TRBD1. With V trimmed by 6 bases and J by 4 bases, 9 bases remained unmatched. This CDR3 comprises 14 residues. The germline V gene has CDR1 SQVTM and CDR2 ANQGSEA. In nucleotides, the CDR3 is TGCAGCGTCATGCTCCAACAGGGGGCCACTGAAGCTTTCTTT. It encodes CSVMLQQGATEAFF.

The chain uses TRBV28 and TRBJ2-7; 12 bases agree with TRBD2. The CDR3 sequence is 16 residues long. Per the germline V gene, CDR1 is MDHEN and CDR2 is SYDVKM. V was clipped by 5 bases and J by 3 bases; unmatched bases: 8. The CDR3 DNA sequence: TGTGCCAGCAGTCTCCCGACTAGCGGGAGTCTCTACGAGCAGTACTTC. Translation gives CASSLPTSGSLYEQYF. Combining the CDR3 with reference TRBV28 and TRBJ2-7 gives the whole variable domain DVKVTQSSRYLVKRTGEKVFLECVQDMDHENMFWYRQDPGLGLRLIYFSYDVKMKEKGDIPEGYSVSREKKERFSLILESASTNQTSMYLCASSLPTSGSLYEQYFGPGTRLTVT.